One and the same sample provided the 32 T cell receptor beta chains below, sequenced in a study of blood T cell repertoires in COVID-19. Only in-frame clones appear in the TCRdb table, and some are missing; sequencing was by immunoSEQ multiplex PCR. Of a few hundred thousand clones listed, around four fifths are singletons. Sequenced input: peripheral blood. All receptors come from a woman over 75 with COVID-19, enrolled during active disease.

The chain has TRBV18 and TRBJ2-3; weak D call: TRBD2 (7 bases). The V and J ends lost 3 bases and 5 bases respectively, with 18 bases between them. Germline lookup yields CDR1 KGHSH and CDR2 LQKENI. The CDR3 consists of 16 residues. The CDR3 DNA is TGTGCCAGCTCACCGAGGCTAGCGGAGGGACAAGATACGCAGTATTTT. This sequence encodes CASSPRLAEGQDTQYF.

This chain links TRBV3-1 (or the pseudogene TRBV3-2) with TRBJ2-5; D might be TRBD2 (5 bases). Per germline, CDR1 LGHDT and CDR2 YNNKEL (reference sequence). V lost 0 bases and J 4 bases, leaving 9 bases between the germline ends. There are 14 residues in the CDR3. The CDR3 spells CASSQEGLPETQYF. CDR3 nucleotides: TGTGCCAGCAGCCAAGAAGGACTTCCAGAGACCCAGTACTTC.

The genes are TRBV3-1 (or the pseudogene TRBV3-2) and TRBJ2-7; 8 bases fit TRBD2. Per the germline V gene, CDR1 is LGHDT and CDR2 is YNNKEL (reference sequence). V shed 3 bases, J shed 11 bases, and the junction held 9 bases outside the gene matches. The CDR3 sequence is 13 residues long. The CDR3 here is CASSQISSGRKYF. In nucleotides, the CDR3 is TGTGCCAGCAGCCAGATCTCGAGCGGGAGAAAGTACTTC.

This clone showed up just once. The chain uses TRBV3-1 (or the pseudogene TRBV3-2) and TRBJ1-1; no definite D call. The CDR3 is made up of 14 amino acids. CDR1 and CDR2 from the germline V gene are LGHDT and YNNKEL (reference sequence). V gave up 4 bases and J gave up 0 bases, with 9 bases separating them. The CDR3 nucleotides are TGTGCCAGCAGCCCCGCCAGGATGAACACTGAAGCTTTCTTT. Its translation is CASSPARMNTEAFF.

The chain carries TRBV18 and TRBJ2-7; 8 bases agree with TRBD2. Germline loops: CDR1 KGHSH, CDR2 LQKENI. The trim removed 2 bases at V and 5 bases at J, leaving 8 bases unmatched. The CDR3 totals 15 residues. CDR3 residues: CASSPTGGVRNEQYF. In nucleotides, the CDR3 is TGTGCCAGCTCACCAACGGGAGGGGTTCGGAACGAGCAGTACTTC.

In this sample, this clone turned up a few times. J is TRBJ2-4 and V is TRBV6-6; weak D call: TRBD1 (6 bases). CDR3 size: 14 residues. Germline V gives CDR1 MNHNY, CDR2 SVGAGI (reference sequence). V was trimmed by 2 bases and J by 6 bases, leaving 11 bases between them. The CDR3 spells CASSYAPDRNIQYF. CDR3 sequence (DNA): TGTGCCAGCAGTTACGCCCCGGACAGAAACATTCAGTACTTC.

This chain connects TRBV2 to TRBJ2-4; tentatively, D is TRBD2 (5 bases). The V gene lost 8 bases and the J gene lost 7 bases, with 15 bases spanning the gap. CDR1 is SNHLY and CDR2 is FYNNEI in the germline V gene. The CDR3 contains 13 residues. The DNA of the CDR3 is TGTGCCAGCTGTCGGGAAGCCACGAACATTCAGTACTTC. Protein: CASCREATNIQYF.

CDR3: CASSSGTGAPYGYTF. In DNA, the CDR3 is TGTGCCAGCTCAAGTGGGACTGGGGCCCCCTATGGCTACACCTTC. This rearrangement joins TRBV18 to TRBJ1-2; a weak D match, TRBD1 (5 bases). The CDR3 loop spans 15 amino acids. Germline V gives CDR1 KGHSH, CDR2 LQKENI. V lost 5 bases and J lost 4, with 17 bases in between.

This chain connects TRBV18 to TRBJ1-4, with D maybe TRBD1 (5 bases). Between the trimmed V and J ends, which lost 3 bases and 4 bases, there was a span of 15 bases. This CDR3 comprises 16 residues. Germline CDR1 KGHSH, CDR2 LQKENI. CDR3 loop: CASSPGTGRGNEKLFF. CDR3 coding DNA: TGTGCCAGCTCACCGGGGACTGGGCGCGGTAATGAAAAACTGTTTTTT.

This chain connects TRBV2 to TRBJ2-5, with D uncertain. The germline CDR1 and CDR2 sequences are SNHLY and FYNNEI. The CDR3 length is 13 residues. Trimming pared 7 bases from V and 1 base from J, leaving 10 bases between. Written as DNA, the CDR3 is TGTGCCAGCACAGCGTACTCCCAAGAGACCCAGTACTTC. Translation: CASTAYSQETQYF.

The chain combines TRBV9 with TRBJ1-4, with TRBD1 as a possible D gene (6 bases). CDR1 SGDLS and CDR2 YYNGEE come from the germline V gene. The CDR3 has 12 residues. V lost 2 bases and J 11 bases, leaving 10 bases between the germline ends. This CDR3 reads CASSVDRPKLFF. The CDR3 nucleotides are TGTGCCAGCAGCGTCGACAGGCCGAAACTGTTTTTT.

This clone showed up just once. V gene TRBV5-1 combines with J gene TRBJ1-4; tentative D call: TRBD1 (6 bases). Trimming pared 4 bases from V and 7 bases from J, leaving 14 bases between. The CDR3 extends over 14 amino acids. CDR1 SGHRS and CDR2 YFSETQ come from the germline V gene. The CDR3 region is CASSRSGEGEKLFF. The DNA of the CDR3 is TGCGCCAGCAGCCGATCAGGGGAAGGTGAAAAACTGTTTTTT. Variable domain in full (rest from reference TRBV5-1 and TRBJ1-4): KAGVTQTPRYLIKTRGQQVTLSCSPISGHRSVSWYQQTPGQGLQFLFEYFSETQRNKGNFPGRFSGRQFSNSRSEMNVSTLELGDSALYLCASSRSGEGEKLFFGSGTQLSVL.

This clone appeared a single time. This rearrangement joins TRBV24-1 to TRBJ1-5, with 9 bases identical to TRBD1. Germline-derived CDR1 and CDR2 are KGHDR and SFDVKD. Trimming removed 5 bases from V and 3 bases from J; junction bases left unmatched: 4. CDR3 length: 15 amino acids. The CDR3 DNA is TGTGCCACCAGTGGGGGACAGGGAAACAATCAGCCCCAGCATTTT. Protein: CATSGGQGNNQPQHF.

The chain has TRBV24-1 and TRBJ2-2, with 7 bases aligning to TRBD2. CDR3 length equals 15 residues. J gave up 3 bases and V 5 bases, and 5 bases lay outside the gene matches. Looked up from germline, CDR1 is KGHDR and CDR2 is SFDVKD. As DNA, the CDR3 is TGTGCCACCAGTGGTTGGGGGAGGGACACCGGGGAGCTGTTTTTT. It translates to CATSGWGRDTGELFF.

This chain connects TRBV27 to TRBJ2-3; D may be TRBD1 (6 bases). CDR1 and CDR2 (germline): MNHEY, SMNVEV (reference sequence). The CDR3 extends over 16 amino acids. V shed 6 bases and J shed 4 bases, with 20 bases lying between them. This chain's CDR3 is CASSPGMGKGADTQYF. CDR3 coding DNA: TGTGCCAGCAGCCCGGGGATGGGCAAGGGGGCAGATACGCAGTATTTT.

The chain links TRBV30 to TRBJ2-2; D is unclear. This CDR3 spans 14 amino acids. The germline gives CDR1 GTSNPN, CDR2 SVGIG (reference sequence). Deletions cut 3 bases from V and 6 bases from J, with 14 bases between. Here the CDR3 reads CAWSVTPSAGELFF. The CDR3 bases are TGTGCCTGGAGCGTAACTCCATCCGCCGGGGAGCTGTTTTTT.

The genes are TRBV10-2 and TRBJ2-6; 8 bases line up with TRBD1. This CDR3 spans 15 amino acids. The trim removed 3 bases at V and 4 bases at J, leaving 2 bases unmatched. Germline values: CDR1 WSHSY, CDR2 SAAADI. CDR3 nucleotides: TGCGCCAGCAGTGACAGGGGGCGCGGGGCCAACGTCCTGACTTTC. It translates to CASSDRGRGANVLTF.

The chain employs TRBV14 and TRBJ1-4; D remains ambiguous. This CDR3 has 12 amino acids. From germline, CDR1 is SGHDN and CDR2 FVKESK. V dropped 2 bases and J dropped 5 bases, with 3 bases sitting between them. The CDR3 coding sequence is TGTGCCAGCAGCCAATTAAATGAAAAACTGTTTTTT. Translating it yields CASSQLNEKLFF.

This chain uses TRBV7-2 with TRBJ1-3; a weak D match, TRBD1 (5 bases). Germline lookup yields CDR1 SGHTA and CDR2 FQGNSA. This CDR3 has 16 amino acids. V was trimmed by 1 base and J by 0 bases, leaving 10 bases between them. The CDR3 DNA reads TGTGCCAGCAGCTTAGGAGACAGAATCTCTGGAAACACCATATATTTT. Its protein is CASSLGDRISGNTIYF.

This chain joins TRBV27 and TRBJ1-1, with D perhaps TRBD1 (5 bases). This CDR3 is built from 15 residues. Germline assignment: CDR1 MNHEY and CDR2 SMNVEV (reference sequence). V lost 6 bases, J lost 4 bases, and 18 bases lay in between. Here the CDR3 reads CASSFNSGGTTEAFF. The CDR3, as DNA: TGTGCCAGCAGCTTTAACAGCGGGGGGACCACTGAAGCTTTCTTT.

This clone was observed once. V and J are TRBV18 and TRBJ1-4; 7 bases fit TRBD1. CDR3 length equals 14 residues. V was clipped by 6 bases and J by 10 bases; unmatched bases: 11. The germline gives CDR1 KGHSH, CDR2 LQKENI. The CDR3 here is CASSLVTGDGKLFF. The CDR3 bases are TGTGCCAGCTCCTTAGTCACAGGGGACGGAAAACTGTTTTTT.

This clone has only one observation. The rearrangement joins TRBV2 to TRBJ2-1, with TRBD1 matching over 7 bases. The V segment lost 6 bases and the J segment 5 bases; nucleotides outside the gene matches: 10. The germline gives CDR1 SNHLY, CDR2 FYNNEI. This CDR3 comprises 15 residues. The CDR3 region has the DNA TGTGCCAGCAGAGACAGGGTCATCTTTAACAATGAGCAGTTCTTC. Translating gives CASRDRVIFNNEQFF.

The chain recombines TRBV18 with TRBJ1-1, with a tentative D call TRBD1 (5 bases). The length of the CDR3 is 15 residues. Germline V lookup: CDR1 KGHSH, CDR2 LQKENI. V shed 4 bases and J shed 4 bases, with 16 bases lying between them. The chain's CDR3 is CASSRASGGSTEAFF. The CDR3 DNA follows: TGTGCCAGCTCACGAGCCTCGGGGGGAAGCACTGAAGCTTTCTTT.

This clone has just one count. This chain joins TRBV7-3 and TRBJ1-3; D unresolved. Germline V gene lookup returns CDR1 SGHTA and CDR2 FQGTGA. Deletions cut 2 bases from V and 2 bases from J, with 16 bases between. CDR3 size: 17 residues. The DNA of the CDR3 is TGTGCCAGCAGCTTAGGGCCGGGAGGCAAAACTGGAAACACCATATATTTT. Its translation is CASSLGPGGKTGNTIYF.

This chain connects TRBV3-1 (or the pseudogene TRBV3-2) to TRBJ2-7; 8 nucleotides agree with TRBD2. The ends lost 6 bases at V and 6 bases at J; junction bases unmatched: 7. The CDR3 consists of 13 residues. Germline lookup yields CDR1 LGHDT and CDR2 YNNKEL (reference sequence). Written as DNA, the CDR3 is TGTGCCAGCAGGACGGGACTAGTCGGCGAGCAGTACTTC. Residues: CASRTGLVGEQYF.

This clone came up many times. V is TRBV27 and J is TRBJ2-3, with D unresolved. Germline V gene data show CDR1 as MNHEY and CDR2 as SMNVEV (reference sequence). This CDR3 has 14 amino acids. With 3 bases removed from V and 3 bases from J, the gap between germline ends came to 10 bases. CDR3 in DNA: TGTGCCAGCAGTTTCGGTCCAAAGACAGATACGCAGTATTTT. Protein: CASSFGPKTDTQYF.

V gene TRBV6-5 combines with J gene TRBJ1-3, with D unresolved. This CDR3 comprises 15 residues. With 8 bases removed from V and 2 bases from J, the gap between germline ends came to 16 bases. Germline V gene data show CDR1 as MNHEY and CDR2 as SVGAGI. CDR3 loop: CASSRGTKAGNTIYF. DNA of the CDR3: TGTGCCAGCTCCCGAGGCACAAAGGCTGGAAACACCATATATTTT.

CDR3 bases: TGTGCCTGCCCCGGATCAGGGGGCTATCATGAAAAACTGTTTTTT. Translating it yields CACPGSGGYHEKLFF. The V gene is TRBV30, the J gene TRBJ1-4, with 8 bases identical to TRBD1. Per the germline V gene, CDR1 is GTSNPN and CDR2 is SVGIG (reference sequence). The CDR3 loop spans 15 amino acids. Trimming at V came to 6 bases and at J to 6 bases, leaving 12 bases not matched to a gene.

The chain employs TRBV10-3 and TRBJ1-6; D is unresolved. The CDR3 is 12 amino acids. Germline CDR1 reads ENHRY; CDR2 reads SYGVKD. The V gene lost 3 bases and the J gene lost 7 bases, with 4 bases spanning the gap. The CDR3 DNA reads TGTGCCATCAGTGATGCGAATTCACCCCTCCACTTT. Amino acids: CAISDANSPLHF.

The CDR3 spells CASSPEGSYNSPLHF. CDR3 nucleotide sequence: TGTGCCAGCAGCCCAGAGGGCTCCTATAATTCACCCCTCCACTTT. This chain uses TRBV7-2 with TRBJ1-6; D gene unclear. Deletions cut 5 bases from V and 0 bases from J, with 8 bases between. The CDR3 has 15 amino acids. In germline, CDR1 is SGHTA, CDR2 FQGNSA. Full variable domain (remainder filled in from reference TRBV7-2 and TRBJ1-6): GAGVSQSPSNKVTEKGKDVELRCDPISGHTALYWYRQSLGQGLEFLIYFQGNSAPDKSGLPSDRFSAERTGGSVSTLTIQRTQQEDSAVYLCASSPEGSYNSPLHFGNGTRLTVT.

This clone has ten or more counts. The J gene is TRBJ1-6, the V gene TRBV6-2 or TRBV6-3, with D perhaps TRBD1 (5 bases). The CDR3 is 18 residues long. V was clipped by 2 bases and J by 0 bases, with 14 bases between them. Germline assignment: CDR1 MNHEY and CDR2 SVGEGT. CDR3 in DNA: TGTGCCAGCAGTTACCCGCAGGGATACTACTCCTATAATTCACCCCTCCACTTT. This encodes CASSYPQGYYSYNSPLHF.

V gene TRBV19 combines with J gene TRBJ2-7; no reliable D call. Per germline, CDR1 LNHDA and CDR2 SQIVND (reference sequence). CDR3 length equals 13 residues. The V and J ends lost 3 bases and 3 bases respectively, with 9 bases between them. CDR3 protein: CASSMIPYYEQYF. In nucleotides, the CDR3 is TGTGCCAGTAGTATGATACCCTACTACGAGCAGTACTTC. Full variable domain (missing parts from reference TRBV19 and TRBJ2-7): DGGITQSPKYLFRKEGQNVTLSCEQNLNHDAMYWYRQDPGQGLRLIYYSQIVNDFQKGDIAEGYSVSREKKESFPLTVTSAQKNPTAFYLCASSMIPYYEQYFGPGTRLTVT.